This T cell receptor beta chain was recovered during a study of response to subunit inactivated influenza vaccine. General study results and limits: Authors suggested seasonal influenza vaccinations each recruit few new T cells.

TCRdb re-analysed the RT-PCR reads in MiXCR, keeping a single row per CDR3 protein. In the table there are just over 300,000 distinct CDR3 sequences, 22% of which are singletons. On this clonotype itself: Its antigen is unknown.

Germline assignment: CDR1 LGHNA and CDR2 YSLEER. V gave up 1 base and J gave up 7 bases, with 13 bases separating them. The CDR3 has 14 residues. The rearrangement uses TRBV4-3 and TRBJ1-2; D remains ambiguous. The source was PBMCs from blood, collected 21 months after vaccination. The clonotype originates from a man aged 50-75 years who received an inactivated influenza vaccine. The CDR3, as DNA: TGCGCCAGCAGCCAAGGGACCGCCAGTGGTGGCTACACCTTC. Residues: CASSQGTASGGYTF.